This section outlines one TCR beta chain sequence together with its context. Its recognized antigen is unknown. No base-level quality is on record; no much larger clone is a single base apart. Additional DNA sequences in this sample encode the identical CDR3. These data belong to a study of control samples from healthy donors and cancer patients (dated by TCRdb to between 2020 and 2021). The CDR3 runs 15 residues from the cysteine to the phenylalanine. The only DNA kept is the CDR3, 45 bases in frame from the first base. The germline V and J ends show losses of 3 bases and 4 bases respectively, and no gene match explains 8 bases of the junction. The germline V gene yields MGHDK for CDR1 and SYGVNS for CDR2. The library was built by means of the immunoSEQ multiplex PCR assay. What TCRdb holds here is the immuneACCESS table cut down to in-frame rearrangements. Part of the clones is not present; checked against another copy, under half of the missing clones reflect an unresolved V gene, and the others are unexplained. Across this sample there are some 160,000 clones, with 80% to 95% seen only once. Of the sample, approximately 0.7% is held by the ten largest clones.

This chain is built from TRBV25-1 and TRBJ2-5; the central 7 bases match TRBD2. This clonotype originated in a woman in her 30s in good health. Material: blood. The DNA sequence is given as TGTGCCAGCAGTGATAAGGGGAGGGAACTAGAGACCCAGTACTTC. This sequence encodes CASSDKGRELETQYF.